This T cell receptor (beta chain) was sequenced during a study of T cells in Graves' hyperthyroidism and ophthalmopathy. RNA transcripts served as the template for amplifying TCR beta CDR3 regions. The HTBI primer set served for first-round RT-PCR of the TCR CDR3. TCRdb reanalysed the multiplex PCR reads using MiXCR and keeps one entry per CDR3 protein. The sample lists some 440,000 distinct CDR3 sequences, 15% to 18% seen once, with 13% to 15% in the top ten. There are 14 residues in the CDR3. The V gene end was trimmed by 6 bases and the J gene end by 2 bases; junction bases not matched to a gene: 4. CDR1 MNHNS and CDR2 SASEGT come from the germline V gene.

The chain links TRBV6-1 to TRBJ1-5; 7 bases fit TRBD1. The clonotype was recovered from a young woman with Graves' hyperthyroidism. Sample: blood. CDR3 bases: TGTGCCAGCAGGAAAACAGGGGGCAATCAGCCCCAGCATTTT. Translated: CASRKTGGNQPQHF.